Following are 21 T cell receptor beta chains from one sample sequenced in a study of blood T cell repertoires in COVID-19. The method was immunoSEQ multiplex PCR; TCRdb's version includes in-frame clones alone and lacks a portion of them. The repertoire has about 39,000 clones, just over 85% of them found once; the top ten carry 4.5% to 6.5%. The source material was peripheral blood. Source of these receptors: a man aged 35 to 55 with active COVID-19.

This clone has just one count. CDR3 amino acids: CASSVNRRLAKNIQYF. The DNA of the CDR3 is TGTGCCAGTAGTGTCAACAGGAGACTCGCCAAAAACATTCAGTACTTC. This chain connects TRBV19 to TRBJ2-4; D might be TRBD1 (5 bases). V dropped 5 bases and J dropped 1 base, with 15 bases sitting between them. The CDR3 consists of 16 residues. CDR1 and CDR2 (germline): LNHDA, SQIVND (reference sequence).

V gene TRBV29-1 combines with J gene TRBJ1-1; perhaps TRBD1 as D (5 bases). CDR3 length: 13 residues. Germline V gene sequence: CDR1 SQVTM, CDR2 ANQGSEA. Trimming pared 6 bases from V and 5 bases from J, leaving 16 bases between. CDR3 sequence reads: CSVQRDSGTEAFF. The CDR3 DNA follows: TGCAGCGTCCAACGGGACTCTGGGACTGAAGCTTTCTTT.

The CDR3 here is CASSESRFYEQYF. The CDR3 nucleotides are TGCGCCAGCAGTGAGTCGAGGTTCTACGAGCAGTACTTC. V and J are TRBV10-1 and TRBJ2-7; D gene uncertain. The CDR3 runs 13 residues. Trimming removed 0 bases from V and 3 bases from J, with 6 bases in between. The V gene's germline CDR1 is WNHNN and CDR2 SYGVQD (reference sequence).

The chain employs TRBV28 and TRBJ2-1; no definite D call. V lost 4 bases, J lost 5 bases, and 18 bases lay in between. Germline CDR1 reads MDHEN; CDR2 reads SYDVKM. The CDR3 is 16 residues long. The CDR3 sequence: CASSSPSDSIDNEQFF. DNA for the CDR3: TGTGCCAGCAGTTCCCCCTCTGATTCCATAGACAATGAGCAGTTCTTC.

This clone was seen a handful of times. The rearrangement uses TRBV7-8 and TRBJ2-2; TRBD2 is a possible D gene (7 bases). The V end was cut by 5 bases, the J end by 4 bases, with 20 bases between. The germline V gene encodes CDR1 SGHVS and CDR2 FQNEAQ. CDR3 length: 17 residues. The CDR3 region has the DNA TGTGCCAGCAGCACTAAGGGGGTGCGGGAGCTCACCGGGGAGCTGTTTTTT. Encoded protein: CASSTKGVRELTGELFF. The variable domain in full, completed from reference TRBV7-8 and TRBJ2-2, reads GAGVSQSPRYKVAKRGQDVALRCDPISGHVSLFWYQQALGQGPEFLTYFQNEAQLDKSGLPSDRFFAERPEGSVSTLKIQRTQQEDSAVYLCASSTKGVRELTGELFFGEGSRLTVL.

The gene calls are TRBV5-1 and TRBJ1-1; the D is unclear. Trimming cost V 2 bases and J 0 bases, with 11 bases left between them. The germline CDR1 and CDR2 sequences are SGHRS and YFSETQ. The CDR3 is 15 amino acids. The CDR3 region is CASSLNGNLNTEAFF. DNA for the CDR3: TGCGCCAGCAGCTTAAACGGGAATTTGAACACTGAAGCTTTCTTT.

The rearrangement uses TRBV7-3 and TRBJ1-1, with D perhaps TRBD1 (5 bases). Germline V gene lookup returns CDR1 SGHTA and CDR2 FQGTGA. Trimming removed 6 bases from V and 0 bases from J, with 14 bases in between. CDR3 length equals 15 residues. In DNA form, the CDR3 reads TGTGCCAGCAGTCTTTTCCGGGGGGTGAACACTGAAGCTTTCTTT. Translated: CASSLFRGVNTEAFF. The complete variable domain, with remaining parts taken from reference TRBV7-3 and TRBJ1-1, reads GAGVSQTPSNKVTEKGKYVELRCDPISGHTALYWYRQSLGQGPEFLIYFQGTGAADDSGLPNDRFFAVRPEGSVSTLKIQRTERGDSAVYLCASSLFRGVNTEAFFGQGTRLTVV.

This clone was seen more than once but under ten times. The rearrangement links TRBV7-3 to TRBJ2-1; the match to TRBD2 covers 9 bases. V dropped 2 bases and J dropped 10; count of bases not matched to a gene: 9. CDR3 length: 15 amino acids. Germline V CDR1 and CDR2: SGHTA, FQGTGA. The CDR3 spells CASSLAGGPTGEQFF. CDR3 DNA sequence: TGTGCCAGCAGCTTAGCGGGAGGGCCGACGGGAGAGCAGTTCTTC.

This sequence joins TRBV12-3 or TRBV12-4 and TRBJ1-2; 7 bases are shared with TRBD1. There are 12 residues in the CDR3. The V and J ends lost 3 bases and 10 bases, in that order; junction bases with no gene match: 5. The CDR3 DNA reads TGTGCCAGCAGTTTCCAGACAGGGCTCTACACCTTC. This gives the protein CASSFQTGLYTF.

This chain joins TRBV19 and TRBJ1-1, with 7 bases identical to TRBD1. CDR3 length equals 15 residues. Looked up from germline, CDR1 is LNHDA and CDR2 is SQIVND (reference sequence). V lost 5 bases, J lost 5 bases, and 11 bases stayed unmatched. This CDR3 is CASSLKTGSGTEAFF. Here the CDR3 DNA reads TGTGCCAGTAGTTTGAAGACAGGGTCGGGGACTGAAGCTTTCTTT. The full variable domain, completed using reference TRBV19 and TRBJ1-1, is DGGITQSPKYLFRKEGQNVTLSCEQNLNHDAMYWYRQDPGQGLRLIYYSQIVNDFQKGDIAEGYSVSREKKESFPLTVTSAQKNPTAFYLCASSLKTGSGTEAFFGQGTRLTVV.

This sequence joins TRBV13 and TRBJ2-3; 7 bases agree with TRBD2. J was trimmed by 1 base and V by 8 bases; bases with no gene match: 9. CDR3 length: 15 residues. Germline-derived CDR1 and CDR2 are PRHDT and FYEKMQ (reference sequence). The chain's CDR3 is CASLGLAEGTDTQYF. The CDR3 nucleotides are TGTGCCAGCCTTGGGCTAGCGGAGGGCACAGATACGCAGTATTTT.

V usage is TRBV5-5 and J usage is TRBJ2-1; 8 bases align to TRBD1. In germline, CDR1 is SGHKS, CDR2 YYEKEE (reference sequence). V lost 4 bases to trimming and J lost 6 bases; unmatched junction nucleotides: 12. This CDR3 contains 16 residues. The DNA of the CDR3 is TGTGCCAGCAGCCCTCTCGGACAGGGTAGGCCCAATGAGCAGTTCTTC. It specifies CASSPLGQGRPNEQFF. Combining the CDR3 with reference TRBV5-5 and TRBJ2-1 gives the whole variable domain DAGVTQSPTHLIKTRGQQVTLRCSPISGHKSVSWYQQVLGQGPQFIFQYYEKEERGRGNFPDRFSARQFPNYSSELNVNALLLGDSALYLCASSPLGQGRPNEQFFGPGTRLTVL.

This clone rates as medium-sized. V is TRBV10-1 and J is TRBJ1-5, with 9 bases identical to TRBD1. After removal of 4 bases from V and 3 bases from J, the junction contained 4 bases not matched to a gene. Per the germline V gene, CDR1 is WNHNN and CDR2 is SYGVQD (reference sequence). The length of the CDR3 is 15 residues. The CDR3 protein is CASSAGTGNNQPQHF. The CDR3 coding sequence is TGCGCCAGCAGTGCCGGGACAGGGAACAATCAGCCCCAGCATTTT.

The chain has TRBV7-6 and TRBJ2-6; D gene ambiguous. V lost 4 bases to trimming and J lost 4 bases, with 11 bases between them. The germline V gene has CDR1 SGHVS and CDR2 FNYEAQ. This CDR3 has 15 amino acids. The CDR3 DNA follows: TGTGCCAGCAGCTCCCTAGGAAAGGGGGCCAACGTCCTGACTTTC. It specifies CASSSLGKGANVLTF.

The rearrangement joins TRBV2 to TRBJ2-7; D gene uncertain. Deletions cut 6 bases from V and 0 bases from J, with 15 bases between. The V gene's germline CDR1 is SNHLY and CDR2 FYNNEI. The CDR3 is 15 amino acids. The CDR3 loop is CASSYGQYSSYEQYF. The CDR3 DNA sequence: TGTGCCAGCAGCTATGGCCAGTACAGCTCCTACGAGCAGTACTTC.

The rearrangement links TRBV7-3 to TRBJ1-1; D not resolved. V was clipped by 5 bases and J by 6 bases, with 19 bases between them. Per the germline V gene, CDR1 is SGHTA and CDR2 is FQGTGA. The CDR3 spans 15 residues. The CDR3 reads CASSPQPALEAEAFF. CDR3 DNA sequence: TGTGCCAGCAGCCCCCAGCCGGCGTTGGAGGCTGAAGCTTTCTTT.

This clone was recorded only once. The rearrangement uses TRBV5-5 and TRBJ1-4; 10 nucleotides line up with TRBD1. This CDR3 contains 18 residues. V was clipped by 4 bases and J by 5 bases; unmatched bases: 14. Germline CDR1 reads SGHKS; CDR2 reads YYEKEE (reference sequence). The CDR3, as DNA: TGTGCCAGCAGCGGGACAGGGGCTACAAATCGGGAAAATGAAAAACTGTTTTTT. Translation gives CASSGTGATNRENEKLFF.

V is TRBV21-1 and J is TRBJ2-1; the DNA was not used to check the table's D call, TRBD2. TRBV21-1 is tagged as a pseudogene. The CDR3 runs to 14 residues. For the CDR3, the DNA is TGTGCCCCAGGGGAGGGCCCTCCATACAATGAGCAGTTCTTC. It is translated as CAPGEGPPYNEQFF.

The chain uses TRBV28 and TRBJ1-5; the match to TRBD1 covers 7 bases. The trim removed 6 bases at V and 7 bases at J, leaving 12 bases unmatched. The CDR3 spans 15 residues. Germline V lookup: CDR1 MDHEN, CDR2 SYDVKM. The CDR3 coding sequence is TGTGCCAGCAGCCTCCTACAGGGGTCGGGACAGCCCCAGCATTTT. Translation: CASSLLQGSGQPQHF.

The rearrangement uses TRBV6-5 and TRBJ1-1; D is unclear. This CDR3 has 13 amino acids. Germline V gives CDR1 MNHEY, CDR2 SVGAGI. The germline V and J ends were trimmed by 7 bases and 3 bases, with 12 bases remaining between them. The CDR3 nucleotides are TGTGCCAGCAATGGGCGTTCGGACACTGAAGCTTTCTTT. It specifies CASNGRSDTEAFF.

This clone was detected a few times. V and J are TRBV3-1 (or the pseudogene TRBV3-2) and TRBJ2-3, with 8 bases aligning to TRBD1. The CDR3 sequence is 15 residues long. The germline gives CDR1 LGHDT, CDR2 YNNKEL (reference sequence). Trimming removed 4 bases from V and 2 bases from J; junction bases left unmatched: 5. CDR3 in DNA: TGTGCCAGCAGCCCCGGGACAGGATTCACAGATACGCAGTATTTT. This encodes CASSPGTGFTDTQYF.